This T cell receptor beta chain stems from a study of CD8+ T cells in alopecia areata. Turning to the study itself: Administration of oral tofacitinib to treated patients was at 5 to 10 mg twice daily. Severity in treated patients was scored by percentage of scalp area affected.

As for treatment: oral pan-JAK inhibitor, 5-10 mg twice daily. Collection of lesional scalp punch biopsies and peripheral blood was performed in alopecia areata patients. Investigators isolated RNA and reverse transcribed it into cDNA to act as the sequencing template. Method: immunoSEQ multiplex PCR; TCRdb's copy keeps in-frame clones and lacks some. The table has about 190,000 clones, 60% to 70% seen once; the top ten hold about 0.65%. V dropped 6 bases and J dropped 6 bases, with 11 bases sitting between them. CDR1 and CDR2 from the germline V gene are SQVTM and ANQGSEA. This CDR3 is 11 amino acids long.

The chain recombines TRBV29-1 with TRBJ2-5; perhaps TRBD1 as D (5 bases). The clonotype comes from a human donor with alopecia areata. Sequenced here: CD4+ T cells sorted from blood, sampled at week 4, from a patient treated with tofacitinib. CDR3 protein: CSVRRDQTQYF. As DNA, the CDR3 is TGCAGCGTGCGCAGGGATCAGACCCAGTACTTC.